What follows are 8 T cell receptor beta chains derived from one specimen sequenced in a study of cytomegalovirus exposure and HLA in healthy donors. PCR amplification relied on 60 Vbeta primers (plus 13 Jbeta primers). Profiling relied on immunoSEQ multiplex PCR, and the TCRdb table lists in-frame clones only, not all of them. The sample totals 120,000 to 150,000 clones. The sample comprised PBMCs. The receptors were sampled from a woman in her forties or fifties in good health and CMV-seronegative.

This rearrangement joins TRBV28 to TRBJ2-7; a possible D gene is TRBD2 (6 bases). Trimming took 3 bases from V and 0 from J, leaving 15 bases between them. CDR1 MDHEN and CDR2 SYDVKM come from the germline V gene. The CDR3 has 16 amino acids. CDR3 DNA sequence: TGTGCCAGCAGTTTGTCTTCCGGGGGAAGCTCCTACGAGCAGTACTTC. Translation: CASSLSSGGSSYEQYF.

The chain has TRBV5-1 and TRBJ2-7, with D tentatively TRBD1 (6 bases). CDR1 SGHRS and CDR2 YFSETQ come from the germline V gene. The CDR3 is 19 amino acids. V dropped 5 bases and J dropped 1 base, with 28 bases sitting between them. The CDR3 coding sequence is TGCGCCAGCAGGTTTTCTGCCTTTAATACAGGGATAGTATCCTACGAGCAGTACTTC. Amino acid sequence: CASRFSAFNTGIVSYEQYF.

The V call is TRBV13, the J call TRBJ2-1, with D possibly TRBD2 on 6 matching bases. The V end was cut by 10 bases, the J end by 7 bases, with 14 bases between. Germline lookup yields CDR1 PRHDT and CDR2 FYEKMQ (reference sequence). The CDR3 length is 12 residues. CDR3 residues: CAILAERNEQFF. The CDR3 DNA reads as TGTGCCATCTTAGCGGAGCGGAATGAGCAGTTCTTC.

Turning to this clone: One end of the junction is discordant with germline, which a read error may explain. V usage is TRBV30 and J usage is TRBJ2-3; 10 bases line up with TRBD2. The CDR3 is made up of 15 amino acids. Germline CDR1 and CDR2: GTSNPN and SVGIG (reference sequence). CDR3 loop: CAGSVGLAATDTQYF. The CDR3, as DNA: TGTGCCGGGAGTGTAGGACTAGCGGCCACAGATACGCAGTATTTT.

V and J are TRBV4-2 and TRBJ1-5; D not certain. Germline-derived CDR1 and CDR2 are LGHNA and YNFKEQ. The CDR3 has 16 residues. Trimming pared 0 bases from V and 1 base from J, leaving 10 bases between. CDR3 nucleotide sequence: TGTGCCAGCAGCCAAGATTTCAGTAACAGCAATCAGCCCCAGCATTTT. This gives the protein CASSQDFSNSNQPQHF.

The chain carries TRBV7-9 and TRBJ2-1, with 10 positions matching TRBD2. V trimming: 5 bases; J trimming: 5 bases; junction bases outside the gene matches: 12. This CDR3 is built from 17 residues. Germline assignment: CDR1 SEHNR and CDR2 FQNEAQ (reference sequence). CDR3 nucleotides: TGTGCCAGCAGCCCCGGCAATAGCGGGAGGTCACACAATGAGCAGTTCTTC. Its protein product is CASSPGNSGRSHNEQFF.

Points on this clone: One junction end does not reproduce the germline sequence, and a read error may be involved. The V and J genes are TRBV7-3 and TRBJ2-1; 7 nucleotides agree with TRBD2. Germline V gene sequence: CDR1 SGHTA, CDR2 FQGTGA. CDR3 length: 11 residues. The CDR3 sequence: CASSSSGERFF. CDR3 DNA sequence: TGTGCCAGCAGCTCTAGCGGAGAGCGGTTCTTC.

The chain has TRBV7-9 and TRBJ1-5, with D hard to call. Germline values: CDR1 SEHNR, CDR2 FQNEAQ (reference sequence). Trimming removed 3 bases at V and 1 base at J, with 4 bases between. There are 13 residues in the CDR3. The CDR3 nucleotides are TGTGCCAGCAGCTTGGAGAGCAATCAGCCCCAGCATTTT. Translated, it gives CASSLESNQPQHF.